One and the same sample provided the 15 T cell receptor beta chains below, sequenced in a study of cytomegalovirus exposure and HLA in healthy donors. Libraries were prepared by immunoSEQ multiplex PCR; TCRdb keeps only in-frame clonotypes and omits some of them. This table holds 150,000 to 200,000 clones, 80% to 90% found once. The source material was PBMCs. Receptors were obtained from a woman under 40 in good health and CMV-seronegative.

The chain employs TRBV7-2 and TRBJ2-5; TRBD1 agrees at 8 bases. V gave up 2 bases and J gave up 6 bases; unmatched junction bases: 11. The V gene's germline CDR1 is SGHTA and CDR2 FQGNSA. CDR3 length: 16 amino acids. The CDR3 bases are TGTGCCAGCAGCTTATTTTCCGTGACAGGGGTTCAGACCCAGTACTTC. The encoded protein is CASSLFSVTGVQTQYF.

The chain links TRBV19 to TRBJ2-1; TRBD1 matches 10 bases. This CDR3 is built from 15 residues. Trimming took 4 bases from V and 3 from J; bases not matched to a gene: 3. In germline, CDR1 is LNHDA, CDR2 SQIVND (reference sequence). CDR3: CASSTDRGVYNEQFF. CDR3 DNA: TGTGCCAGTAGTACGGACAGGGGGGTCTACAATGAGCAGTTCTTC.

The J gene is TRBJ2-3, the V gene TRBV11-2; D gene unclear. V lost 5 bases to trimming and J lost 0 bases, with 12 bases between them. This CDR3 is built from 15 residues. The germline V gene has CDR1 SGHAT and CDR2 FQNNGV. This chain's CDR3 is CASSADGRSTDTQYF. CDR3 coding DNA: TGTGCCAGCAGCGCAGACGGCAGAAGCACAGATACGCAGTATTTT.

J is TRBJ1-2 and V is TRBV30; possibly TRBD1 for D (6 bases). V lost 3 bases to trimming and J lost 0 bases, with 14 bases between them. The germline V gene has CDR1 GTSNPN and CDR2 SVGIG (reference sequence). This CDR3 has 15 amino acids. CDR3 coding DNA: TGTGCCTGGAGCTCCAGGACAGAGCCTAACTATGGCTACACCTTC. This translates into CAWSSRTEPNYGYTF. Complete variable domain (other parts from reference TRBV30 and TRBJ1-2): SQTIHQWPATLVQPVGSPLSLECTVEGTSNPNLYWYRQAAGRGLQLLFYSVGIGQISSEVPQNLSASRPQDRQFILSSKKLLLSDSGFYLCAWSSRTEPNYGYTFGSGTRLTVV.

The chain employs TRBV5-6 and TRBJ1-1; D remains unclear. Germline V gene data show CDR1 as SGHDT and CDR2 as YYEEEE. With 2 bases removed from V and 6 bases from J, the gap between germline ends came to 11 bases. The length of the CDR3 is 13 residues. In DNA form, the CDR3 reads TGTGCCAGCAGCTTTGGAGCTAGTGCTGAAGCTTTCTTT. Its translation is CASSFGASAEAFF.

This chain links TRBV6-6 with TRBJ2-1; D is unclear. Germline lookup yields CDR1 MNHNY and CDR2 SVGAGI (reference sequence). The CDR3 is made up of 15 amino acids. The ends were cut back, 1 base at V and 0 bases at J, with 7 bases in the middle. CDR3: CASSYFRTSYNEQFF. The CDR3, as DNA: TGTGCCAGCAGTTACTTTAGGACCTCCTACAATGAGCAGTTCTTC.

The rearrangement uses TRBV6-5 and TRBJ2-7; 8 positions match TRBD2. The CDR3 is 15 residues long. V dropped 6 bases and J dropped 5; count of bases not matched to a gene: 12. Germline loops: CDR1 MNHEY, CDR2 SVGAGI. CDR3 in amino acids: CASSRRTSRIHEQYF. In nucleotides, the CDR3 is TGTGCCAGCAGCCGTCGGACTAGCAGAATCCACGAGCAGTACTTC.

The genes are TRBV5-4 and TRBJ2-5; D uncertain. Germline CDR1 reads SGHNT; CDR2 reads YYREEE (reference sequence). The CDR3 consists of 13 residues. The germline V and J ends were trimmed by 1 base and 2 bases, with 6 bases remaining between them. The CDR3, as DNA: TGTGCCAGCAGCTTGAAGAGACAAGAGACCCAGTACTTC. Its protein is CASSLKRQETQYF. Complete variable domain (other parts from reference TRBV5-4 and TRBJ2-5): ETGVTQSPTHLIKTRGQQVTLRCSSQSGHNTVSWYQQALGQGPQFIFQYYREEENGRGNFPPRFSGLQFPNYSSELNVNALELDDSALYLCASSLKRQETQYFGPGTRLLVL.

This clone was counted a few times. The CDR3 loop is CASSEGTGDQPQHF. The CDR3 DNA reads TGTGCCAGCAGTGAAGGGACAGGAGATCAGCCCCAGCATTTT. The chain combines TRBV2 with TRBJ1-5; 7 nucleotides align to TRBD1. J gave up 5 bases and V 1 base, and 2 bases lay outside the gene matches. The germline gives CDR1 SNHLY, CDR2 FYNNEI. The CDR3 runs to 14 residues.

This rearrangement joins TRBV28 to TRBJ2-7; TRBD2 aligns across 9 bases. V shed 3 bases and J 3 bases; nucleotides not matched to a gene: 3. The CDR3 is 14 residues long. CDR1 and CDR2 (germline): MDHEN, SYDVKM. CDR3 region: CASSFSAGGYEQYF. The CDR3 DNA reads as TGTGCCAGCAGTTTTTCAGCGGGAGGCTACGAGCAGTACTTC.

The V gene is TRBV6-1, the J gene TRBJ2-7; TRBD2 is a possible D gene (7 bases). The germline V gene has CDR1 MNHNS and CDR2 SASEGT. Trimming cost V 2 bases and J 3 bases, with 11 bases left between them. This CDR3 is built from 14 residues. This chain's CDR3 is CASSEPGGSYEQYF. CDR3 DNA sequence: TGTGCCAGCAGTGAACCGGGGGGCAGCTACGAGCAGTACTTC.

This clone occurred once. V gene TRBV7-2 combines with J gene TRBJ2-2; D perhaps matches TRBD2 (5 bases). V dropped 3 bases and J dropped 2 bases, with 13 bases sitting between them. The CDR3 extends over 16 amino acids. Germline CDR1 is SGHTA and CDR2 is FQGNSA. CDR3 region: CASSFYEGANTGELFF. The CDR3 DNA is TGTGCCAGCAGCTTTTACGAGGGTGCCAACACCGGGGAGCTGTTTTTT.

The rearrangement links TRBV27 to TRBJ1-1; perhaps TRBD1 as D (5 bases). This CDR3 spans 14 amino acids. The V and J ends lost 2 bases and 1 base respectively, with 8 bases between them. CDR1 is MNHEY, CDR2 SMNVEV, per germline (reference sequence). The CDR3 loop reads CASSLGGPNTEAFF. For the CDR3, the DNA is TGTGCCAGCAGTTTAGGGGGTCCGAACACTGAAGCTTTCTTT.

The chain uses TRBV6-4 and TRBJ1-1; no clear D. This CDR3 spans 14 amino acids. Germline-derived CDR1 and CDR2 are MRHNA and SNTAGT. V was pared by 3 bases and J by 4 bases, with 12 bases between. The DNA of the CDR3 is TGTGCCAGCAGTGAGGGTCGGGCAGCCACTGAAGCTTTCTTT. Translated: CASSEGRAATEAFF.

The V gene is TRBV7-9, the J gene TRBJ2-5, with 9 bases fitting TRBD1. In germline, CDR1 is SEHNR, CDR2 FQNEAQ (reference sequence). Trimming took 4 bases from V and 0 from J; bases not matched to a gene: 6. This CDR3 is 16 amino acids long. DNA of the CDR3: TGTGCCAGCAGCTCCCCCGGGACAGGGTACCAAGAGACCCAGTACTTC. This codes for CASSSPGTGYQETQYF.